This T cell receptor beta chain was profiled in a study of blood T cell repertoires in COVID-19. In Seattle, patients joined the study during active infection and were tracked longitudinally. Original processing notes: Estimation of nucleated cell counts was performed using reference gene primer amplification. Here immunoSEQ multiplex PCR was the method, and the copy in TCRdb shows in-frame clones only, minus some. The V and J calls and clone size are taken from that table; D and trimming were inferred from the DNA. The table includes a few hundred thousand clones, roughly 90% detected once. The length of the CDR3 is 14 residues. Germline V gene sequence: CDR1 SGHTA, CDR2 FQGNSA. V trimming: 2 bases; J trimming: 4 bases; junction bases outside the gene matches: 2.

The chain is built from TRBV7-2 and TRBJ2-7; TRBD2 agrees at 10 bases. Source material: peripheral blood. This sequence originates from an older woman with COVID-19, enrolled during active disease. The CDR3 region is CASSLSGGAYEQYF. Written as DNA, the CDR3 is TGTGCCAGCAGCTTAAGCGGGGGGGCGTACGAGCAGTACTTC.